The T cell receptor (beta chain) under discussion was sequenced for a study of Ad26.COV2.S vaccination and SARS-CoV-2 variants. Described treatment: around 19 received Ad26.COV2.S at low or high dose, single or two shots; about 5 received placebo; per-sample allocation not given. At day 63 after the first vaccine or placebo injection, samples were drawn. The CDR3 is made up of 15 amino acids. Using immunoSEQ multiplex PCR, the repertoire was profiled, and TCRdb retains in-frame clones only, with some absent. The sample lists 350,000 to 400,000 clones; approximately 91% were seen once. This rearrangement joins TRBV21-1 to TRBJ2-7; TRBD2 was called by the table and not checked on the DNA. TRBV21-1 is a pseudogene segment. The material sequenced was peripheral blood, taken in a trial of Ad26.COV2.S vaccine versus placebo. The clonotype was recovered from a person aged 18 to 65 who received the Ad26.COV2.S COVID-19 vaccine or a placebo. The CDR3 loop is CARTTDSMGRDEQYF. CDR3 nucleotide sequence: TGTGCCAGGACCACGGACTCGATGGGAAGAGACGAGCAGTACTTC.